The present TCR beta chain was sequenced within a study of tumor-infiltrating lymphocytes in primary liver carcinoma. Findings and caveats of the study: Comparison of CD4+ and CD8+ repertoires was precluded by bulk unsorted samples.

It was unsorted whole blood that yielded blood RNA, and germline DNA was also extracted. In advance of surgery, around 4 milliliters of peripheral blood were collected. A constant-region primer served to make TCR beta cDNA from 500 to 550 ng total RNA. Three-round nested multiplex PCR performed with slightly modified ARM-PCR produced the TCR beta libraries. TRBV1-TRBV30 forward primers paired with a C-beta reverse primer were used in the first two PCR rounds, which ran about 11 cycles each. MiXCR, run by TCRdb on the multiplex PCR reads, gives a single entry per CDR3 protein. The profile shows about 310,000 distinct CDR3 sequences, around three fifths of them singletons. The CDR3 loop spans 16 amino acids. Germline V gives CDR1 SGHAT, CDR2 FQNNGV. Trimming cost V 5 bases and J 4 bases; bases outside gene matches: 11. This clonotype was detected many times. Its antigen is not identified.

The chain links TRBV11-2 to TRBJ2-1; 7 bases are shared with TRBD2. Material for sequencing was peripheral blood. The receptor comes from a woman in her twenties or thirties with primary liver carcinoma and hepatitis B virus infection. DNA for the CDR3: TGTGCCAGCAGCCCCAGGCCTAGCGGAAATTACAATGAGCAGTTCTTC. Its translation is CASSPRPSGNYNEQFF.